Listed below are T cell receptor beta chains from one sample, sequenced in a study of blood T cell repertoires in COVID-19. Clones were sequenced by immunoSEQ multiplex PCR, and TCRdb holds only the in-frame ones, with some missing. The sample holds a few hundred thousand clones, roughly 84% seen once. The sample was peripheral blood. The receptors were sampled from a man aged 50-60 years with active or convalescent COVID-19. CDR3s include the opening cysteine and the closing phenylalanine or tryptophan. D genes are given only for firm matches. Where a row states a size, it is once, few, many or the class of an expanded clone; other rows omit it.

DNA	CDR3	D	J	size	V
TGTGCCAGCAGTCTCAGACAGGAGAACACTGAAGCTTTCTTT	CASSLRQENTEAFF	NA	TRBJ1-1	NA	TRBV6-5
TGTGCCAGCAGTTTGCGGGGGCGGATGAACACTGAAGCTTTCTTT	CASSLRGRMNTEAFF	NA	TRBJ1-1	NA	TRBV28
TGCGCCAGCAGCCACTACGATGACAGCAATTCACCCCTCCACTTT	CASSHYDDSNSPLHF	NA	TRBJ1-6	once	TRBV4-1
TGCGCCAGCAAACGAGGGAATGGGGGCCTATACGAGCAGTACTTC	CASKRGNGGLYEQYF	NA	TRBJ2-7	NA	TRBV10-2
TGCGCCAGCAGCCAAGTAGCGGTCTCCTACAATGAGCAGTTCTTC	CASSQVAVSYNEQFF	NA	TRBJ2-1	NA	TRBV4-1
TGTGCCAGCAGCTTAGCCCGGCTGACAAAAGTGGAGGGCCCCCGCGACCAAGAGACCCAGTACTTC	CASSLARLTKVEGPRDQETQYF	NA	TRBJ2-5	NA	TRBV7-2
TGTGCCAGCACCGAAAGGAGGGATAACACCGGGGAGCTGTTTTTT	CASTERRDNTGELFF	NA	TRBJ2-2	NA	TRBV3-1/TRBV3-2
TGTGCCAGCGTCCACACAGATACGCAGTATTTT	CASVHTDTQYF	NA	TRBJ2-3	once	TRBV2
TGTGCCAGCAGTGAATGGAGTACGGTAGGCACTGAAGCTTTCTTT	CASSEWSTVGTEAFF	NA	TRBJ1-1	NA	TRBV2
TGCGCCAGCAGCTTGGAGGGCCGGAGGGGCTACACCTTC	CASSLEGRRGYTF	NA	TRBJ1-2	NA	TRBV5-1
TGTGCCAGCAGCCGAGGGGGCGGCACAGATACGCAGTATTTT	CASSRGGGTDTQYF	TRBD1	TRBJ2-3	NA	TRBV11-3
TGTGCCAGCACCGAAGAAGGGGGGGAAACTGAAGCTTTCTTT	CASTEEGGETEAFF	NA	TRBJ1-1	NA	TRBV2
TGTGCCAGCAGCTCCGCCGGGACAGGGACCTACGAGCAGTACTTC	CASSSAGTGTYEQYF	TRBD1	TRBJ2-7	NA	TRBV7-2
TGTGCCAGCAGACCCGGGACAGGGTCCTACGAGCAGTACTTC	CASRPGTGSYEQYF	TRBD1	TRBJ2-7	few	TRBV27
TGTGCCAGCAGCCCAGGGGTTAGGCTGAACACTGAAGCTTTCTTT	CASSPGVRLNTEAFF	NA	TRBJ1-1	NA	TRBV7-9
TGTGCCAGCAGCGTAGATCCGAGGGAGATCTACGAGCAGTACTTC	CASSVDPREIYEQYF	NA	TRBJ2-7	NA	TRBV9
TGTGCCAGCAGCTCTGGAGGGACCCGGGAGCTGTTTTTT	CASSSGGTRELFF	NA	TRBJ2-2	NA	TRBV11-1
TGTGCCAGCAGCCGGGGACTAGCGGGAGGAGAGACCCAGTACTTC	CASSRGLAGGETQYF	TRBD2	TRBJ2-5	NA	TRBV11-3
TGTGCCAGCAGCTTAGGAGGGACAGGGGGCTATGGCTACACCTTC	CASSLGGTGGYGYTF	TRBD1	TRBJ1-2	NA	TRBV7-2
TGTGCCAGCAGCGTAAGGGGGAACAATTCACCCCTCCACTTT	CASSVRGNNSPLHF	NA	TRBJ1-6	NA	TRBV11-1
TGCGCCAGCAGCTTGGTAGACTCCTACGAGCAGTACTTC	CASSLVDSYEQYF	NA	TRBJ2-7	few	TRBV10-2
TGTGCCAGCAGCCAAGAGTGGCTAGCGGGAGGGGGGAGCAATGAGCAGTTCTTC	CASSQEWLAGGGSNEQFF	TRBD2	TRBJ2-1	NA	TRBV14
TGTGCCAGCAGCATACAGGGAATGGGTACTGAAGCTTTCTTT	CASSIQGMGTEAFF	NA	TRBJ1-1	NA	TRBV6-2/TRBV6-3
TGTGCCAGCAGAGGCGGATCCTACGAGCAGTACTTC	CASRGGSYEQYF	NA	TRBJ2-7	NA	TRBV2
TGTGCCAGCAGCCCCACCGGGACTTCCATGTCACCCCTCCACTTT	CASSPTGTSMSPLHF	NA	TRBJ1-6	NA	TRBV9
TGTGCCAGCAGCCAAGATATTTCAGGGGGTCTCTCTGGAAACACCATATATTTT	CASSQDISGGLSGNTIYF	TRBD1	TRBJ1-3	NA	TRBV3-1/TRBV3-2
TGCAGCGTTGGGAGCCGCTACGAGCAGTACTTC	CSVGSRYEQYF	NA	TRBJ2-7	NA	TRBV29-1
TGCGCCAGCAGCCCTACCGGGACAGGGAGGCCCTATGGCTACACCTTC	CASSPTGTGRPYGYTF	TRBD1	TRBJ1-2	NA	TRBV4-1
TGTGCCAGCAGTAAGGACAGGCGCACTGAAGCTTTCTTT	CASSKDRRTEAFF	TRBD1	TRBJ1-1	once	TRBV2
TGCGCCAGCAGCTCGGTAGCGGGAGGAGGAACCGGGGAGCTGTTTTTT	CASSSVAGGGTGELFF	TRBD2	TRBJ2-2	NA	TRBV5-1
TGTGCCAGCAGCTCGTCAGGAACTCACAGGGGTAATTCACCCCTCCACTTT	CASSSSGTHRGNSPLHF	TRBD1	TRBJ1-6	NA	TRBV7-2
TGTGCCAGCAGCTACAAGTCAGATACGCAGTATTTT	CASSYKSDTQYF	NA	TRBJ2-3	once	TRBV7-3
TGCGCCAGCAGTTTACAGGGGGAGGGTGAGCAGTTCTTC	CASSLQGEGEQFF	NA	TRBJ2-1	NA	TRBV5-1
TGTGCCAGCAGTGAAGCCTCAGGACAGGGGCATGGCTACACCTTC	CASSEASGQGHGYTF	TRBD1	TRBJ1-2	NA	TRBV2
TGTGCCAGCAGCGCAAGACAGGGGCTCCCCACAGATACGCAGTATTTT	CASSARQGLPTDTQYF	NA	TRBJ2-3	NA	TRBV21-1
TGTGCCAGCAGTACACAAGGGGGTTGGGGCAATGAGCAGTTCTTC	CASSTQGGWGNEQFF	NA	TRBJ2-1	once	TRBV6-5
TGTGCCAGTAGTATCAGGCCGGGGTATAATTCACCCCTCCACTTT	CASSIRPGYNSPLHF	NA	TRBJ1-6	NA	TRBV19
TGTGCCAGTAGTATCTGGGACAAGGCCCATGGCTCTGGAAACACCATATATTTT	CASSIWDKAHGSGNTIYF	NA	TRBJ1-3	NA	TRBV19
TGTGCCAGCAGCCCCCTGACAGGGTCCATCCAAGAGACCCAGTACTTC	CASSPLTGSIQETQYF	TRBD1	TRBJ2-5	NA	TRBV14
TGTGCCAGCAGCGTCCCGACAGACTTCTACAATGAGCAGTTCTTC	CASSVPTDFYNEQFF	NA	TRBJ2-1	NA	TRBV7-2
TGTGCCAGCAGCTCGGGACTCTGGGAGCTGTTTTTT	CASSSGLWELFF	NA	TRBJ2-2	NA	TRBV7-9
TGTGCCAGCAGCTCGTGGACTAGCCCAGATACGCAGTATTTT	CASSSWTSPDTQYF	TRBD2	TRBJ2-3	NA	TRBV5-6
TGTGCCAGCAGTTTAGCCGGGACAGGGAAGTTCAATGAGCAGTTCTTC	CASSLAGTGKFNEQFF	TRBD1	TRBJ2-1	NA	TRBV28
TGTGCCAGCAGTTCAATACAGGGGGGATTGAACACTGAAGCTTTCTTT	CASSSIQGGLNTEAFF	TRBD1	TRBJ1-1	NA	TRBV28
TGTGCCAGCAGCCAAGCGGGGGGCATTGAAGCTTTCTTT	CASSQAGGIEAFF	NA	TRBJ1-1	once	TRBV14